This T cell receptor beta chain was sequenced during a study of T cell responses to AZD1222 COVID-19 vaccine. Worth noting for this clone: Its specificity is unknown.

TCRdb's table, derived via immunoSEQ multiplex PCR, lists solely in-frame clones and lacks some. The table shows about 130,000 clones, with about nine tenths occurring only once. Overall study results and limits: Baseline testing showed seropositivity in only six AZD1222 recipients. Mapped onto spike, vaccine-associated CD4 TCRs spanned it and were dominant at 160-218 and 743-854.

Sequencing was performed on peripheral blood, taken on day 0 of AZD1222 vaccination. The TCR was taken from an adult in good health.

This CDR3 reads CASGLVKSSYGYTF. The DNA for the CDR3 is TGTGCTAGTGGTTTGGTAAAGTCTTCCTATGGCTACACCTTC. This rearrangement joins TRBV12-5 to TRBJ1-2; the D is unclear. CDR1 and CDR2 from the germline V gene are LGHNT and FRNRAP. Trimming stripped 0 bases from V and 4 bases from J, with 9 bases between. The CDR3 is 14 residues long.